The present T cell receptor beta chain was sequenced within a study of beta chain features in type 1 diabetes. Broader study findings: Significant though moderate, a shortening of TCRB CDR3s appeared in all four CD4+ subsets of Type 1 diabetes patients.

Points on this clone: Its cognate antigen is unknown.

This CDR3 spans 19 amino acids. CDR1 and CDR2 from the germline V gene are KGHSH and LQKENI. Trimming took 5 bases from V and 2 from J, leaving 25 bases between them. The whole isolated RNA underwent reverse transcription, so sequencing captured expressed TCRB transcripts. The method was immunoSEQ multiplex PCR; TCRdb's version includes in-frame clones alone and lacks a portion of them. The repertoire includes approximately 52,000 clones, 55% to 80% of them detected once, and around 0.29% sits in the top ten. Stem cell-like memory, regulatory, central memory and naive CD4+ cells were sorted via CD45RO/CCR7/CD25/CD127/CD95/CD27.

V is TRBV18 and J is TRBJ2-1; maybe TRBD2 (7 bases). The origin of this receptor is a woman in her 30s with type 1 diabetes. Input material: stem cell memory CD4+ T cells from blood. The CDR3 reads CASSRGGGQLKGAYNEQFF. CDR3 nucleotides: TGTGCCAGCTCAAGGGGGGGAGGTCAACTGAAAGGAGCCTACAATGAGCAGTTCTTC.